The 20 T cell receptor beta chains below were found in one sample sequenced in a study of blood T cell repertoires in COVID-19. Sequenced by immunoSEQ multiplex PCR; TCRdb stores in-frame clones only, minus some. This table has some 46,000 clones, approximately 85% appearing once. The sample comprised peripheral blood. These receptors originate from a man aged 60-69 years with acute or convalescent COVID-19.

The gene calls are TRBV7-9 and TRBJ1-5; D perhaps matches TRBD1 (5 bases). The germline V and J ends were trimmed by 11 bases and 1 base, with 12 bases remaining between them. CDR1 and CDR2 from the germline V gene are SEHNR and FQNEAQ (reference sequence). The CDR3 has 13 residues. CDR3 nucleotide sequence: TGTGCCGGCGGGGGTAACAGCAATCAGCCCCAGCATTTT. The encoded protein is CAGGGNSNQPQHF.

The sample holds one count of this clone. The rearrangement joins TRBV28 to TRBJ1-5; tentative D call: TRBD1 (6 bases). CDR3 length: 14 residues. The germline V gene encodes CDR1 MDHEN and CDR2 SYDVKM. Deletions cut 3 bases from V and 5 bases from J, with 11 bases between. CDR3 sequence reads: CASSFGQSYQPQHF. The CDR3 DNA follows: TGTGCCAGCAGTTTCGGACAGTCCTATCAGCCCCAGCATTTT.

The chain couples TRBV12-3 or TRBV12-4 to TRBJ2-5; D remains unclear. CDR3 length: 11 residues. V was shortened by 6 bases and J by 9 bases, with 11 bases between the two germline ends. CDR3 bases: TGTGCCAGCAGAGACGCGGTGGCCCAGTACTTC. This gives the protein CASRDAVAQYF.

The DNA for the CDR3 is TGTGCCAGCAGCGTGCGGACAGGGGTGGACACCGGGGAGCTGTTTTTT. Protein product: CASSVRTGVDTGELFF. The chain employs TRBV9 and TRBJ2-2; TRBD1 agrees at 9 bases. The J segment lost 3 bases and the V segment lost 2 bases, leaving 5 bases of the junction unmatched. The CDR3 totals 16 residues. CDR1 SGDLS and CDR2 YYNGEE come from the germline V gene.

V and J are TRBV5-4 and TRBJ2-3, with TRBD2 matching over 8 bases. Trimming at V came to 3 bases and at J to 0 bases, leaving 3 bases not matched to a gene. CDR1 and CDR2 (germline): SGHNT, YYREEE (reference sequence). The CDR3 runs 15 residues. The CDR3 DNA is TGTGCCAGCAGCTCCACTAGCGGAAGCACAGATACGCAGTATTTT. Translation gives CASSSTSGSTDTQYF.

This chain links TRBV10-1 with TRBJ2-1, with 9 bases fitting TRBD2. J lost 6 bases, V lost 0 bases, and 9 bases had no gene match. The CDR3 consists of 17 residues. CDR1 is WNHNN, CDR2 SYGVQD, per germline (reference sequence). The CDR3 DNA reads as TGCGCCAGCAGTGAGTCACCCGGGACTAGCCCAACCAATGAGCAGTTCTTC. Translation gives CASSESPGTSPTNEQFF.

The CDR3 bases are TGCGCCAGCAGCGACGCCGGACTAGCGGGACTATCCGGGGAGCTGTTTTTT. This encodes CASSDAGLAGLSGELFF. The J gene is TRBJ2-2, the V gene TRBV4-1, with 12 bases aligning to TRBD2. In germline, CDR1 is MGHRA, CDR2 YSYEKL. J gave up 6 bases and V 5 bases, and 10 bases lay outside the gene matches. The CDR3 contains 17 residues.

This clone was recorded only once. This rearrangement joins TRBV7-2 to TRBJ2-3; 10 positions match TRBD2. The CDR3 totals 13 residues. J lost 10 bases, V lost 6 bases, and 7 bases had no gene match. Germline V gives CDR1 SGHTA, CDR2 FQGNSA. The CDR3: CASSSSGSVAQYF. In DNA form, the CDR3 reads TGTGCCAGCAGTTCTAGCGGGAGTGTAGCGCAGTATTTT. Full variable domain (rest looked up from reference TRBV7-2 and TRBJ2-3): GAGVSQSPSNKVTEKGKDVELRCDPISGHTALYWYRQSLGQGLEFLIYFQGNSAPDKSGLPSDRFSAERTGGSVSTLTIQRTQQEDSAVYLCASSSSGSVAQYFGPGTRLTVL.

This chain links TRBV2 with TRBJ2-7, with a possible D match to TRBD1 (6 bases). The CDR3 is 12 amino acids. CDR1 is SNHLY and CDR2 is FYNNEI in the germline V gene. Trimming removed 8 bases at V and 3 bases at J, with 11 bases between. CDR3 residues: CASHEDSYEQYF. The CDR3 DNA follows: TGTGCCAGCCATGAGGACAGCTACGAGCAGTACTTC.

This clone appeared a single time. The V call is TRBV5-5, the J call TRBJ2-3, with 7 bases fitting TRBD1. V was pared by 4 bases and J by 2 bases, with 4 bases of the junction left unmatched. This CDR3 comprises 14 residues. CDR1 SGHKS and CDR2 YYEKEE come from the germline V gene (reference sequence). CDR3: CASSHRGHTDTQYF. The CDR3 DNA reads TGTGCCAGCAGCCACAGGGGACACACAGATACGCAGTATTTT.

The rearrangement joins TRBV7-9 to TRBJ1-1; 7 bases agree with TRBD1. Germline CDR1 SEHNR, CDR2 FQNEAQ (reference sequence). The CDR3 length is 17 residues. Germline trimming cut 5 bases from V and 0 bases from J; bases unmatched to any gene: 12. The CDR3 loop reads CASSPARGDLVNTEAFF. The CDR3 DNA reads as TGTGCCAGCAGCCCAGCCAGGGGGGACCTCGTGAACACTGAAGCTTTCTTT.

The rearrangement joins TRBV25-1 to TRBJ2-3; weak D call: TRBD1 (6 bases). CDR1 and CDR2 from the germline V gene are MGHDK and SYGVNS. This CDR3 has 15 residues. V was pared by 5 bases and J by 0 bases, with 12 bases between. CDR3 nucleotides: TGTGCCAGCAGTCTGACAGGTCCTAGCACAGATACGCAGTATTTT. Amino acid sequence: CASSLTGPSTDTQYF.

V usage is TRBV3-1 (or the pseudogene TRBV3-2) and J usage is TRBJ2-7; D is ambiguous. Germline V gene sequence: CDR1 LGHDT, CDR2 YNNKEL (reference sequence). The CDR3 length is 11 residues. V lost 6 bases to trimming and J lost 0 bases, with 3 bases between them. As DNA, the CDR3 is TGTGCCAGCAGTAGCTCCTACGAGCAGTACTTC. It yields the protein CASSSSYEQYF.

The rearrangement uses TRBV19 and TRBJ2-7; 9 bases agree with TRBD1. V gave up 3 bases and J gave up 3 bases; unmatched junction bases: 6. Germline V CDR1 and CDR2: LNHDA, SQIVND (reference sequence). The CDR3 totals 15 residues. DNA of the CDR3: TGTGCCAGTAGTATCGGACAGGGGTACTTCTACGAGCAGTACTTC. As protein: CASSIGQGYFYEQYF.

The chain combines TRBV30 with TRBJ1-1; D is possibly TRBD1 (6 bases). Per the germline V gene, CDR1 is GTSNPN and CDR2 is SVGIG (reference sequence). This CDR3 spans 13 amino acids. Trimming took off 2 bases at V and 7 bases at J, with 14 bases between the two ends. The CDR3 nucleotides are TGTGCCTGGAGTACCCAGGGGTTGGTTGAAGCTTTCTTT. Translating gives CAWSTQGLVEAFF. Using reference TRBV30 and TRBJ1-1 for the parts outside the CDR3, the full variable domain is SQTIHQWPATLVQPVGSPLSLECTVEGTSNPNLYWYRQAAGRGLQLLFYSVGIGQISSEVPQNLSASRPQDRQFILSSKKLLLSDSGFYLCAWSTQGLVEAFFGQGTRLTVV.

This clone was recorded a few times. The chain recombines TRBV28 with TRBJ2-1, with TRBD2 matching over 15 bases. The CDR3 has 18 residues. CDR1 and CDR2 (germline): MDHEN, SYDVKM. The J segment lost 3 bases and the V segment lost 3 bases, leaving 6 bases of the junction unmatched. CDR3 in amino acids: CASSFPQGLAGGYNEQFF. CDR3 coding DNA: TGTGCCAGCAGTTTCCCCCAGGGACTAGCGGGAGGCTACAATGAGCAGTTCTTC. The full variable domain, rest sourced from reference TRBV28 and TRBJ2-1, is DVKVTQSSRYLVKRTGEKVFLECVQDMDHENMFWYRQDPGLGLRLIYFSYDVKMKEKGDIPEGYSVSREKKERFSLILESASTNQTSMYLCASSFPQGLAGGYNEQFFGPGTRLTVL.

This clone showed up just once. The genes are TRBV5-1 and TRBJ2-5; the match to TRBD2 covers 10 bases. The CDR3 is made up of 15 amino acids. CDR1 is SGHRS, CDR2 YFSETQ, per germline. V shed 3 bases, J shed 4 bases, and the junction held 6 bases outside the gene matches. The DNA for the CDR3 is TGCGCCAGCAGCTCGCTTTGGACTAGCGGAGAGACCCAGTACTTC. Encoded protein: CASSSLWTSGETQYF. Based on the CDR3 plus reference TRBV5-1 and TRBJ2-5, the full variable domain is KAGVTQTPRYLIKTRGQQVTLSCSPISGHRSVSWYQQTPGQGLQFLFEYFSETQRNKGNFPGRFSGRQFSNSRSEMNVSTLELGDSALYLCASSSLWTSGETQYFGPGTRLLVL.

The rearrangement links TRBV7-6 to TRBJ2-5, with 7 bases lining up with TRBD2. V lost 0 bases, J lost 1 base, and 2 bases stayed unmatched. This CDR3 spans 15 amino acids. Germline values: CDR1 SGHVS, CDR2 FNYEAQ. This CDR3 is CASSLARTSQETQYF. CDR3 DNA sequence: TGTGCCAGCAGCTTAGCGCGGACTAGCCAAGAGACCCAGTACTTC.

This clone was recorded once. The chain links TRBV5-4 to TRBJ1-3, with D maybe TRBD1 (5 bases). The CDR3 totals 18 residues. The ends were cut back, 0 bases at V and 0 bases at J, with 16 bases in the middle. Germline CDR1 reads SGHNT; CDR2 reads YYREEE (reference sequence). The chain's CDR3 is CASSLGGGRPSSGNTIYF. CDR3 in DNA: TGTGCCAGCAGCTTGGGCGGGGGACGTCCGAGCTCTGGAAACACCATATATTTT.

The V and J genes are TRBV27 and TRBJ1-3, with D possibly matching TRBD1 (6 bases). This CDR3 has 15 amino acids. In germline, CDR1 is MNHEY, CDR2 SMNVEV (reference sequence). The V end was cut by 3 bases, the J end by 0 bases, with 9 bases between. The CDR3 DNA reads TGTGCCAGCAGTTTGAGGGGGACCTCTGGAAACACCATATATTTT. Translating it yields CASSLRGTSGNTIYF.